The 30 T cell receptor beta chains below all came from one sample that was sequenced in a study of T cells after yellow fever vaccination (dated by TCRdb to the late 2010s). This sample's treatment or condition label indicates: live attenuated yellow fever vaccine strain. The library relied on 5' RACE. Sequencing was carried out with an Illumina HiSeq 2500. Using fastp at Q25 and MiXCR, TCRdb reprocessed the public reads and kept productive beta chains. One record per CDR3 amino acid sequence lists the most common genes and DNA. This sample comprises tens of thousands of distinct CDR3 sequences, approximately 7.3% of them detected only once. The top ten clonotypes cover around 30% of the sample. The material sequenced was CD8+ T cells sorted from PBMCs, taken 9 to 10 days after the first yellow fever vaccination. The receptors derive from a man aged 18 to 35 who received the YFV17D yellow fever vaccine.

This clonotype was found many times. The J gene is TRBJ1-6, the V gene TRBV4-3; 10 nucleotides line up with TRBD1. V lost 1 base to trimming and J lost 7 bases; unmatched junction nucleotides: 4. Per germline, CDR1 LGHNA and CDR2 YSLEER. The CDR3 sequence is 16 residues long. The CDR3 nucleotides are TGCGCCAGCAGCCAAGCTTGGGACAGGGGCAATTCACCCCTCCACTTT. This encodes CASSQAWDRGNSPLHF.

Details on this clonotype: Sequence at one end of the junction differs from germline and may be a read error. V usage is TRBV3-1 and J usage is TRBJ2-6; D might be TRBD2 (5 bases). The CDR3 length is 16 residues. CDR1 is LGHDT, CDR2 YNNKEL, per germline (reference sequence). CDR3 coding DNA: TGTGACAGCAGCCAAGGACTTATCTCTGGGGCCAACGTCCTGACTTTC. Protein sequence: CDSSQGLISGANVLTF.

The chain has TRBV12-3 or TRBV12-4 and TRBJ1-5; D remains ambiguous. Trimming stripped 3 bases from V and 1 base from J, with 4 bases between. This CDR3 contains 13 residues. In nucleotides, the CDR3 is TGTGCCAGCAGTTTCTTGAGCAATCAGCCCCAGCATTTT. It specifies CASSFLSNQPQHF.

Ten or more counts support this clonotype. The CDR3 sequence: CASSYASGVGELFF. The DNA for the CDR3 is TGTGCCAGCAGCTACGCTAGCGGGGTCGGGGAGCTGTTTTTT. V and J are TRBV11-2 and TRBJ2-2; 9 positions agree with TRBD2. With V trimmed by 4 bases and J by 7 bases, 4 bases remained unmatched. The CDR3 consists of 14 residues. Germline-derived CDR1 and CDR2 are SGHAT and FQNNGV.

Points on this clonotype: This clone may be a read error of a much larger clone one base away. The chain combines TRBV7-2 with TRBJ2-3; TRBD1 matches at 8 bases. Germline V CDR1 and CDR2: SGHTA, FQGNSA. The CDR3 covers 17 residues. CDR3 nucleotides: TGTGCCAGCAGCTTAATGGGCCAGGGGGCGCGCGCAGATAGGCAGTATTTT. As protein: CASSLMGQGARADRQYF. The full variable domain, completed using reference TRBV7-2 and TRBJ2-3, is GAGVSQSPSNKVTEKGKDVELRCDPISGHTALYWYRQSLGQGLEFLIYFQGNSAPDKSGLPSDRFSAERTGGSVSTLTIQRTQQEDSAVYLCASSLMGQGARADRQYFGPGTRLTVL.

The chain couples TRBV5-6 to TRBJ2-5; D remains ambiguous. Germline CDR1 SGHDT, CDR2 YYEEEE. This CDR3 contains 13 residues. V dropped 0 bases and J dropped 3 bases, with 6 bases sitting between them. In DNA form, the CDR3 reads TGTGCCAGCAGCTTGGTAAGAGAAGAGACCCAGTACTTC. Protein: CASSLVREETQYF.

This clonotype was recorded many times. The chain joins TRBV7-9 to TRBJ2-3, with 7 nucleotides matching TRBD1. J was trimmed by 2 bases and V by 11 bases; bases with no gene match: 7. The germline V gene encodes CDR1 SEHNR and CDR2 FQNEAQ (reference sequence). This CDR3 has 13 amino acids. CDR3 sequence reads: CAGLRGPTDTQYF. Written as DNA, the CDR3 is TGTGCCGGGCTGAGGGGGCCCACAGATACGCAGTATTTT.

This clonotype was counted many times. Here the CDR3 DNA reads TGTGCCATCAGTCAGGGAGCTACCGGTCAGCCCCAGCATTTT. This gives the protein CAISQGATGQPQHF. This rearrangement joins TRBV10-3 to TRBJ1-5; D might be TRBD1 (5 bases). The CDR3 totals 14 residues. The germline gives CDR1 ENHRY, CDR2 SYGVKD. V lost 5 bases and J 6 bases, leaving 14 bases between the germline ends.

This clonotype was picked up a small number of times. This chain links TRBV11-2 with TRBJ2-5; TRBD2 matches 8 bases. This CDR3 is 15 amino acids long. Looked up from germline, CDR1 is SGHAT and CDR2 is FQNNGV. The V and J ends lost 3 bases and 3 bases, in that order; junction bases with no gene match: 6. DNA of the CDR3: TGTGCCAGCAGCTTGGTACTAGCGGAGGAAGAGACCCAGTACTTC. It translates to CASSLVLAEEETQYF.

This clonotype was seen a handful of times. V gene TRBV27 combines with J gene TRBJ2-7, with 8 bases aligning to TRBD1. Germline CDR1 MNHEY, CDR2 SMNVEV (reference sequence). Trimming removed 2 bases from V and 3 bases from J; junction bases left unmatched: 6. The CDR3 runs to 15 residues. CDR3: CASSLTNRGDYEQYF. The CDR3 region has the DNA TGTGCCAGCAGTTTAACAAACAGGGGGGACTACGAGCAGTACTTC.

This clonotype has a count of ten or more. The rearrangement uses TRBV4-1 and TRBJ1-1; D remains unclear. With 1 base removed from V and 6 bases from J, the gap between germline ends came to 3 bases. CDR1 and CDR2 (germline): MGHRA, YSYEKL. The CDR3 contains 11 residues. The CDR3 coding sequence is TGCGCCAGCAGCCAAGGATCTGAAGCTTTCTTT. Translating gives CASSQGSEAFF.

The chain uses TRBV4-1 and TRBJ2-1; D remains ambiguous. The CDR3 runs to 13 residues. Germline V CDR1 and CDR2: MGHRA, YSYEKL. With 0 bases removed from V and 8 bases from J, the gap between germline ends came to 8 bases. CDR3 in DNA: TGCGCCAGCAGCCAAGAGGGCGTCTATGAGCAGTTCTTC. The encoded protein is CASSQEGVYEQFF.

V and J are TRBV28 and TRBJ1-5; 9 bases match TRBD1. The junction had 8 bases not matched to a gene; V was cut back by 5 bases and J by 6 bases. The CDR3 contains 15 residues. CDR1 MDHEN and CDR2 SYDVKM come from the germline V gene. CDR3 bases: TGTGCCAGCAGTCTACAGGGGGCTTTGGCTCAGCCCCAGCATTTT. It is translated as CASSLQGALAQPQHF.

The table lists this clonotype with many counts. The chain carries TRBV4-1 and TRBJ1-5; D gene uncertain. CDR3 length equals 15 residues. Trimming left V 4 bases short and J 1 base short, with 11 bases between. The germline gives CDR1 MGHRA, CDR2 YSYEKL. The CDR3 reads CASSPPGLSNQPQHF. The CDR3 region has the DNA TGCGCCAGCAGCCCACCCGGACTGAGCAATCAGCCCCAGCATTTT.

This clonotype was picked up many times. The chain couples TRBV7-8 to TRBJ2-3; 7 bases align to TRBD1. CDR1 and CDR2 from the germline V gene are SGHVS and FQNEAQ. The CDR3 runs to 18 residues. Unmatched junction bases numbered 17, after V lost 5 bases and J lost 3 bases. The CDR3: CASSRPEQGRVSTDTQYF. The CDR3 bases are TGTGCCAGCAGCCGACCCGAACAGGGGCGGGTTTCGACAGATACGCAGTATTTT.

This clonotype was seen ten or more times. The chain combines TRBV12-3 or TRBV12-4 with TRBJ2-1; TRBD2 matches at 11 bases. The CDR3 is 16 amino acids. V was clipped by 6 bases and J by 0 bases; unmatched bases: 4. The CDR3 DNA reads TGTGCCAGCAGAGGACTAGCGGGTGTCTCCTACAATGAGCAGTTCTTC. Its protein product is CASRGLAGVSYNEQFF.

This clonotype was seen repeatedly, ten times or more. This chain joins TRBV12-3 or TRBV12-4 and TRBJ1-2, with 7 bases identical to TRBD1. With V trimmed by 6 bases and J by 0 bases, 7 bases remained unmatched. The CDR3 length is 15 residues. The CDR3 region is CASRETGQANYGYTF. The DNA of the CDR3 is TGTGCCAGCAGAGAGACCGGACAGGCTAACTATGGCTACACCTTC.

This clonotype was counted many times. CDR3 coding DNA: TGCGCCAGCGCTATACAGGGGATCGGGGGGAACACTGAAGCTTTCTTT. This translates into CASAIQGIGGNTEAFF. The chain couples TRBV4-1 to TRBJ1-1; 7 positions agree with TRBD1. This CDR3 comprises 16 residues. CDR1 and CDR2 (germline): MGHRA, YSYEKL. V dropped 8 bases and J dropped 1; count of bases not matched to a gene: 13.

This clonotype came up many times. CDR3 sequence: CAIRRDSYTDTQYF. In DNA form, the CDR3 reads TGTGCCATCAGGAGGGACAGCTACACAGATACGCAGTATTTT. The rearrangement uses TRBV10-3 and TRBJ2-3; 7 nucleotides match TRBD1. Germline CDR1 is ENHRY and CDR2 is SYGVKD. The trim removed 6 bases at V and 2 bases at J, leaving 5 bases unmatched. The CDR3 contains 14 residues.

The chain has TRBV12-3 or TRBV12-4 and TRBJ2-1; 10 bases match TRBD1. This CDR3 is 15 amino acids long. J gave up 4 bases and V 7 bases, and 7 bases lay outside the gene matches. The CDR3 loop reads CASTTRDRGYNEQFF. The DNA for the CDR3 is TGTGCCAGCACCACTAGGGACAGGGGTTACAATGAGCAGTTCTTC.

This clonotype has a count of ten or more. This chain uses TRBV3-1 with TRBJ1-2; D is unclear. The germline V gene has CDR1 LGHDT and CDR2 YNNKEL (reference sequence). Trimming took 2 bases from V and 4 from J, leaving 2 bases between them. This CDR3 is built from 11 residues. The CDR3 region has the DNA TGTGCCAGCAGCCAACTCTATGGCTACACCTTC. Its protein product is CASSQLYGYTF.

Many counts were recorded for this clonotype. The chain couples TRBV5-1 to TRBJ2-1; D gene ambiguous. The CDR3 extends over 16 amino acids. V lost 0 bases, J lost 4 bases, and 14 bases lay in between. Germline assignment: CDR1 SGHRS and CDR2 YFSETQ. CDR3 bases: TGCGCCAGCAGCTTGGACGACCTAAGAACGTACAATGAGCAGTTCTTC. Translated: CASSLDDLRTYNEQFF.

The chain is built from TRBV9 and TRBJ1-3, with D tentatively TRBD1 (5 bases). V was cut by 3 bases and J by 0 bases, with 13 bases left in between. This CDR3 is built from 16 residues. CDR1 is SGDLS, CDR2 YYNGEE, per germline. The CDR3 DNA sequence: TGTGCCAGCAGCGACAACCCCAGGGCCTCTGGAAACACCATATATTTT. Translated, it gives CASSDNPRASGNTIYF.

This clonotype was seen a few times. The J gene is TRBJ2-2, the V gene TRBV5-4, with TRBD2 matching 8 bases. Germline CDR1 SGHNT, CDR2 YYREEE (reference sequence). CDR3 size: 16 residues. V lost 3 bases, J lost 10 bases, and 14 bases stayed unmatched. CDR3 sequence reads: CASSSSGGTHPQELFF. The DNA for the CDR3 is TGTGCCAGCAGCTCAAGCGGGGGCACCCATCCGCAGGAGCTGTTTTTT. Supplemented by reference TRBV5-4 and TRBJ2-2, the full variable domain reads ETGVTQSPTHLIKTRGQQVTLRCSSQSGHNTVSWYQQALGQGPQFIFQYYREEENGRGNFPPRFSGLQFPNYSSELNVNALELDDSALYLCASSSSGGTHPQELFFGEGSRLTVL.

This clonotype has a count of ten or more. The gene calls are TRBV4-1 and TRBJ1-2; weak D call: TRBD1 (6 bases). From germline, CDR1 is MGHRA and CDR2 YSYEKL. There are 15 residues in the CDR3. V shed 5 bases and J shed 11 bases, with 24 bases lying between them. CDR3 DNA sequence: TGCGCCAGCAGCTCAATTCTTACCGGGACAAAGGGTTACACCTTC. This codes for CASSSILTGTKGYTF.

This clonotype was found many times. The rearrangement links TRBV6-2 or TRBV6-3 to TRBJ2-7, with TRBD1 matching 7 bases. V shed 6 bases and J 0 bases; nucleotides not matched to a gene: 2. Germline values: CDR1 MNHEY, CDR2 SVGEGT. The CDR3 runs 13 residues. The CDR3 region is CASSDRVSYEQYF. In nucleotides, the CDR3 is TGTGCCAGCAGCGACAGGGTCTCCTACGAGCAGTACTTC.

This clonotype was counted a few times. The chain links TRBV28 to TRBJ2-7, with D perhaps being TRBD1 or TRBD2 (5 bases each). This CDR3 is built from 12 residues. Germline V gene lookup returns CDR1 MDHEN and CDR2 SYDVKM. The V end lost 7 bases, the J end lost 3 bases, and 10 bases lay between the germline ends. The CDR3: CASTGDDYEQYV. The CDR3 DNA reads TGTGCCAGCACCGGGGACGACTACGAGCAGTACGTC.

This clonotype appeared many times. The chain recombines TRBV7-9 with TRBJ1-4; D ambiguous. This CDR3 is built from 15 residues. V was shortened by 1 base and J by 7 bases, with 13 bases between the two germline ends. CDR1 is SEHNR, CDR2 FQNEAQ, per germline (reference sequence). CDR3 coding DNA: TGTGCCAGCAGCTTAGGTTACGTTGGTGGTGAAAAACTGTTTTTT. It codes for CASSLGYVGGEKLFF. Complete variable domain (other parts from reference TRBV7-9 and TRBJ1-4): DTGVSQNPRHKITKRGQNVTFRCDPISEHNRLYWYRQTLGQGPEFLTYFQNEAQLEKSRLLSDRFSAERPKGSFSTLEIQRTEQGDSAMYLCASSLGYVGGEKLFFGSGTQLSVL.

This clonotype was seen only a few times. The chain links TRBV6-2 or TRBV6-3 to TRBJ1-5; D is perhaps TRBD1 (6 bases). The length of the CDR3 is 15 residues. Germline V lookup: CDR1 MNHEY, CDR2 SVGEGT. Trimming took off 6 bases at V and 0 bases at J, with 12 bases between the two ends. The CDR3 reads CASSLTGNSNQPQHF. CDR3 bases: TGTGCCAGCAGCTTGACAGGAAATAGCAATCAGCCCCAGCATTTT.

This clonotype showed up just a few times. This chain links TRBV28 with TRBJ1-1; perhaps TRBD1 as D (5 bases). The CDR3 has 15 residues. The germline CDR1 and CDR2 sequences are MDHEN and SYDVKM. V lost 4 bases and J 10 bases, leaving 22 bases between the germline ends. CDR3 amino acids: CASSSVIAGRFRAFF. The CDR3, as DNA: TGTGCCAGCAGTTCAGTAATTGCAGGGCGGTTCCGAGCTTTCTTT.